The rows below give T cell receptor beta chains drawn from one sample of a study of blood T cell repertoires in COVID-19. The table came from immunoSEQ multiplex PCR; TCRdb's copy has only in-frame clones and leaves some out. The sample has 220,000 or so clones, roughly 84% seen once. Sequenced sample: PBMCs or T cells enriched from blood (not recorded which). The source is a woman aged 40 to 50 who had recovered from COVID-19. CDR3s include the opening cysteine and the closing phenylalanine or tryptophan. D genes are given only for firm matches. Clone size is not always given. Where it is, it says once, few, many or a class for expanded clones.

J gene: TRBJ2-2; clone size: NA; V gene: TRBV5-4; D gene: TRBD1; CDR3 protein: CASRWGTGNTGELFF; CDR3 DNA: TGTGCCAGCAGATGGGGGACAGGGAACACCGGGGAGCTGTTTTTT
J gene: TRBJ1-2; clone size: once; V gene: TRBV5-1; D gene: NA; CDR3 protein: CASSGESAANYGYTF; CDR3 DNA: TGCGCCAGCAGCGGAGAATCGGCAGCTAACTATGGCTACACCTTC
J gene: TRBJ2-5; clone size: NA; V gene: TRBV9; D gene: NA; CDR3 protein: CASSVVQGSTETQYF; CDR3 DNA: TGTGCCAGCAGCGTAGTTCAGGGGAGTACAGAGACCCAGTACTTC
J gene: TRBJ1-3; clone size: NA; V gene: TRBV12-5; D gene: TRBD1; CDR3 protein: CASGLITGQVFSGNTIYF; CDR3 DNA: TGTGCTAGTGGTTTGATTACCGGACAGGTCTTCTCTGGAAACACCATATATTTT
J gene: TRBJ1-2; clone size: NA; V gene: TRBV5-1; D gene: TRBD1; CDR3 protein: CASSPAGTGGDYTF; CDR3 DNA: TGCGCCAGCAGTCCAGCCGGGACAGGGGGCGACTACACCTTC
J gene: TRBJ2-5; clone size: NA; V gene: TRBV9; D gene: NA; CDR3 protein: CASSLQETQYF; CDR3 DNA: TGTGCCAGCAGCTTACAAGAGACCCAGTACTTC
J gene: TRBJ2-3; clone size: NA; V gene: TRBV7-2; D gene: TRBD2; CDR3 protein: CASSAHTTSGTDTQYF; CDR3 DNA: TGTGCCAGCAGCGCGCACACGACTAGCGGCACAGATACGCAGTATTTT
J gene: TRBJ2-1; clone size: medium-sized; V gene: TRBV6-2/TRBV6-3; D gene: NA; CDR3 protein: CASSYSMSGFGYNEQFF; CDR3 DNA: TGTGCCAGCAGTTACTCGATGAGTGGCTTCGGGTACAATGAGCAGTTCTTC
J gene: TRBJ2-2; clone size: NA; V gene: TRBV11-2; D gene: NA; CDR3 protein: CASSSTPLSGGTGELFF; CDR3 DNA: TGTGCCAGCAGCTCCACCCCACTGTCCGGGGGCACCGGGGAGCTGTTTTTT
J gene: TRBJ1-1; clone size: NA; V gene: TRBV30; D gene: NA; CDR3 protein: CAWREKQERNTEAFF; CDR3 DNA: TGTGCCTGGAGAGAGAAACAGGAGAGGAACACTGAAGCTTTCTTT
J gene: TRBJ1-2; clone size: few; V gene: TRBV4-1; D gene: TRBD1; CDR3 protein: CASSRDRGRSNYGYTF; CDR3 DNA: TGCGCCAGCAGCCGAGACAGGGGGCGTTCTAACTATGGCTACACCTTC
J gene: TRBJ2-1; clone size: NA; V gene: TRBV7-3; D gene: TRBD2; CDR3 protein: CASSRTSGGTNEQFF; CDR3 DNA: TGTGCCAGCAGCCGCACTAGCGGGGGGACCAATGAGCAGTTCTTC
J gene: TRBJ1-2; clone size: NA; V gene: TRBV10-3; D gene: NA; CDR3 protein: CAISGGMLPHRGYTF; CDR3 DNA: TGTGCCATCAGTGGAGGCATGCTTCCCCACCGGGGCTACACCTTC
J gene: TRBJ1-1; clone size: few; V gene: TRBV29-1; D gene: NA; CDR3 protein: CSVEIEGVTEAFF; CDR3 DNA: TGCAGCGTTGAAATCGAGGGGGTAACTGAAGCTTTCTTT
J gene: TRBJ2-2; clone size: NA; V gene: TRBV29-1; D gene: NA; CDR3 protein: CSAGGRWTGELFF; CDR3 DNA: TGCAGCGCCGGGGGGCGATGGACCGGGGAGCTGTTTTTT